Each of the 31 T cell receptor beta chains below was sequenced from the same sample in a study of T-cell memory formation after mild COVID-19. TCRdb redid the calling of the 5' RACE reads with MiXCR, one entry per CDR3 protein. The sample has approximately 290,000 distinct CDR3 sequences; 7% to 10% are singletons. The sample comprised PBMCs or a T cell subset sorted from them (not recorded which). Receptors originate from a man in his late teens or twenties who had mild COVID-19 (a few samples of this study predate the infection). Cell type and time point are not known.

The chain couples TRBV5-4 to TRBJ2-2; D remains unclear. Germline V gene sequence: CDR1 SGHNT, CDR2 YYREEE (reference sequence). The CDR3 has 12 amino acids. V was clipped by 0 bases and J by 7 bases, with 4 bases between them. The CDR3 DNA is TGTGCCAGCAGCTTGGGGGTCGGGGAGCTGTTTTTT. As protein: CASSLGVGELFF.

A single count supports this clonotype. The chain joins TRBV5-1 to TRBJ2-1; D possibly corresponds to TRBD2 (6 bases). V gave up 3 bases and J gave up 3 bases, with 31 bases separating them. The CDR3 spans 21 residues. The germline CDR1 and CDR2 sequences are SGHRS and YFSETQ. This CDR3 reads CASSSPRDGIAEIPFYNEQFF. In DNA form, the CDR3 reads TGCGCCAGCAGCTCCCCTCGAGACGGTATAGCGGAGATACCGTTCTACAATGAGCAGTTCTTC.

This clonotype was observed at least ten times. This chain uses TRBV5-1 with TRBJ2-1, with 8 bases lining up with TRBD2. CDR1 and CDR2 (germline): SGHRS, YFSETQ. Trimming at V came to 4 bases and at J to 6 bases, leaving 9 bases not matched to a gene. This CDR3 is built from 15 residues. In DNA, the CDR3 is TGCGCCAGCAGCAGGCCGGGACTAGAGACCAATGAGCAGTTCTTC. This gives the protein CASSRPGLETNEQFF.

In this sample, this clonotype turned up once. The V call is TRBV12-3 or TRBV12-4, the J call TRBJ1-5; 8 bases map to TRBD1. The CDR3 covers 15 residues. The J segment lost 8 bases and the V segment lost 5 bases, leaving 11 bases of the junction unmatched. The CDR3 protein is CASSPGQVGMEPQHF. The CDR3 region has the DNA TGTGCCAGCAGTCCGGGACAGGTGGGAATGGAGCCCCAGCATTTT.

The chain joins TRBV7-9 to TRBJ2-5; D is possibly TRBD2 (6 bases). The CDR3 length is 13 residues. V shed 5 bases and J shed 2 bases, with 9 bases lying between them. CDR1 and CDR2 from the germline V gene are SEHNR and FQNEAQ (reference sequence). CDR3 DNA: TGTGCCAGCAGCAAAGCGGGTCAAGAGACCCAGTACTTC. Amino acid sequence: CASSKAGQETQYF.

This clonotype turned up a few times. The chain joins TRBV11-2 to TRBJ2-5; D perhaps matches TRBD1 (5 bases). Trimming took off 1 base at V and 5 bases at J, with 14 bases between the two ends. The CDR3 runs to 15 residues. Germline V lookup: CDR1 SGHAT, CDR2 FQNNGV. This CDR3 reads CASSLGVQAWETQYF. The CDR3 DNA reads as TGTGCCAGCAGCTTAGGTGTACAGGCCTGGGAGACCCAGTACTTC. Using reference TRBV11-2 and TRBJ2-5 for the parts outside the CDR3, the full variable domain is EAGVAQSPRYKIIEKRQSVAFWCNPISGHATLYWYQQILGQGPKLLIQFQNNGVVDDSQLPKDRFSAERLKGVDSTLKIQPAKLEDSAVYLCASSLGVQAWETQYFGPGTRLLVL.

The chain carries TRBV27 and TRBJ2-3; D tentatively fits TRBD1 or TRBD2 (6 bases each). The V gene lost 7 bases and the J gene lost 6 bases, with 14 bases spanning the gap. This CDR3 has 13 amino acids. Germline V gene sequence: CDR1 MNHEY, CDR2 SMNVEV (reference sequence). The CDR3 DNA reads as TGTGCCAGCACTAGGGGGGCGTACGATACGCAGTATTTT. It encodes CASTRGAYDTQYF.

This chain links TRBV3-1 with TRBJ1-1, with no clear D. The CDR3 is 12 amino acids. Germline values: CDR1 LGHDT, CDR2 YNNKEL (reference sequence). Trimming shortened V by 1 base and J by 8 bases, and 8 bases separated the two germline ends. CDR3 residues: CASSQGVGEAFF. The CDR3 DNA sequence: TGTGCCAGCAGCCAAGGAGTAGGGGAAGCTTTCTTT.

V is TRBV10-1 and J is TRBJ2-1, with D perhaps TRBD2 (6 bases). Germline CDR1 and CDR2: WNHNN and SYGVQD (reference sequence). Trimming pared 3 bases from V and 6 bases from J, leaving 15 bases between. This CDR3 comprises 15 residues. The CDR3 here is CASSESGGDFNEQFF. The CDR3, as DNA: TGCGCCAGCAGTGAATCGGGCGGGGACTTCAATGAGCAGTTCTTC.

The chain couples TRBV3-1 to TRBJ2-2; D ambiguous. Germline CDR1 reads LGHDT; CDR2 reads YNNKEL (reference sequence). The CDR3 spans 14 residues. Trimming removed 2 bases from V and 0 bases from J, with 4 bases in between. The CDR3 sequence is CASSQLANTGELFF. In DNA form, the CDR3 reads TGTGCCAGCAGCCAACTAGCGAACACCGGGGAGCTGTTTTTT.

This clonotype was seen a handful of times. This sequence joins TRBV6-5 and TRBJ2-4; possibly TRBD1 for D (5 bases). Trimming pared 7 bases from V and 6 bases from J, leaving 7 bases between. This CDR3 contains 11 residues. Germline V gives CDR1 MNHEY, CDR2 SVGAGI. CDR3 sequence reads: CASTQGNIQYF. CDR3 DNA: TGTGCCAGCACTCAGGGAAACATTCAGTACTTC.

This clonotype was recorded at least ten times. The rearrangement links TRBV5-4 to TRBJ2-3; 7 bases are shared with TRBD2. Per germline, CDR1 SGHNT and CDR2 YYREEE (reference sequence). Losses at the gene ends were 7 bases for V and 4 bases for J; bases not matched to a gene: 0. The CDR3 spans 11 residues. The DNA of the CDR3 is TGTGCCAGCGGGAGGGCAGATACGCAGTATTTT. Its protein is CASGRADTQYF.

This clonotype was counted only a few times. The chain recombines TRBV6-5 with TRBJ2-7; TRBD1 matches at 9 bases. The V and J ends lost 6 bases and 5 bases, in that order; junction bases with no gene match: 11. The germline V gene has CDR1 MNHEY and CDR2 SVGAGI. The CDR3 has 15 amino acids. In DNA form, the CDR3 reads TGTGCCAGCAGCTACAACAGGGGGCGAAGAGACGAGCAGTACTTC. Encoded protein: CASSYNRGRRDEQYF.

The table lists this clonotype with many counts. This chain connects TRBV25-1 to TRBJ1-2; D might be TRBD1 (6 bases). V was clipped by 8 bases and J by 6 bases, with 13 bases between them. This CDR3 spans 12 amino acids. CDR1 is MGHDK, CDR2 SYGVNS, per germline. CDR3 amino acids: CASLDRKDGYTF. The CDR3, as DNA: TGTGCCAGCCTAGACAGGAAGGATGGCTACACCTTC.

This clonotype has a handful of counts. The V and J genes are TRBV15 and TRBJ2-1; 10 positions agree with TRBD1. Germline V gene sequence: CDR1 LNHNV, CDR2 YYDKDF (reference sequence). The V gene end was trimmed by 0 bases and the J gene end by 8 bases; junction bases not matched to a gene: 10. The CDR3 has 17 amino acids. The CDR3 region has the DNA TGTGCCACCAGCAGAGATGCGGGACAGGGGATCGCCGATGAGCAGTTCTTC. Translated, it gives CATSRDAGQGIADEQFF.

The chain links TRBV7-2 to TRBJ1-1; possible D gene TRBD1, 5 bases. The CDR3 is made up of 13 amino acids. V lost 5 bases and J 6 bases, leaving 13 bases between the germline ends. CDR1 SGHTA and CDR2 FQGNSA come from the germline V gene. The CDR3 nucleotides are TGTGCCAGCAGCCCCCCCGGGGCCCCTGAAGCTTTCTTT. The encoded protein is CASSPPGAPEAFF. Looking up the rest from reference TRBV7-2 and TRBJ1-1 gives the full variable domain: GAGVSQSPSNKVTEKGKDVELRCDPISGHTALYWYRQSLGQGLEFLIYFQGNSAPDKSGLPSDRFSAERTGGSVSTLTIQRTQQEDSAVYLCASSPPGAPEAFFGQGTRLTVV.

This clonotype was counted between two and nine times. CDR3 sequence (DNA): TGTGCCAGTAGTATATCCCTCCACGACAGTCACTATGGCTACACCTTC. This encodes CASSISLHDSHYGYTF. The chain combines TRBV19 with TRBJ1-2; a weak D match, TRBD1 (5 bases). Germline values: CDR1 LNHDA, CDR2 SQIVND (reference sequence). The CDR3 contains 16 residues. V lost 2 bases, J lost 3 bases, and 16 bases lay in between.

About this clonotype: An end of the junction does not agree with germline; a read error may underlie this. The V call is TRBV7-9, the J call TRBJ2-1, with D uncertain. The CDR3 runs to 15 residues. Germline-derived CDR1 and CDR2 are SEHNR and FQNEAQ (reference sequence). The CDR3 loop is CASSLVRLSYNEQFF. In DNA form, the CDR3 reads TGTGCAAGCAGCTTAGTGCGGCTGTCCTACAATGAGCAGTTCTTC.

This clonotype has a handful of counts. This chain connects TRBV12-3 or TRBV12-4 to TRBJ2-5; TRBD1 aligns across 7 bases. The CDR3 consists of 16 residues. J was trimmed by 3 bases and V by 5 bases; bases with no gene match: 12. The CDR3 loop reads CASSLRGGGREETQYF. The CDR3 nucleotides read TGTGCCAGCAGTCTTAGAGGGGGCGGGCGTGAAGAGACCCAGTACTTC.

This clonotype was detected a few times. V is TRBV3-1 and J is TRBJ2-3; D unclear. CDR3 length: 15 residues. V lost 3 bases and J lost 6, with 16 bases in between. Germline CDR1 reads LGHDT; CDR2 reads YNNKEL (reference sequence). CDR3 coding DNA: TGTGCCAGCAGCCACAAGGTAGTCAGTGCGGATACGCAGTATTTT. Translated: CASSHKVVSADTQYF.

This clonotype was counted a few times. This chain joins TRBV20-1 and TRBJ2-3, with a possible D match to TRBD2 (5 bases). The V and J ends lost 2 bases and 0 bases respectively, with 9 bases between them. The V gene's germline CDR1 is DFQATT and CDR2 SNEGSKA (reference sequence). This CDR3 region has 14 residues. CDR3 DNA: TGCAGTGCTAGATGGCGGGCTAGCACAGATACGCAGTATTTT. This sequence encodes CSARWRASTDTQYF.

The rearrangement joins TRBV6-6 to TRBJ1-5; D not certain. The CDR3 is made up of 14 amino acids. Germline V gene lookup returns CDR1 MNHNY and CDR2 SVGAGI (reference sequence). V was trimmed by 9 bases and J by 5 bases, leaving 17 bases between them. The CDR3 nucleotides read TGTGCCAGTACTCTGGACGGAGGACATCAGCCCCAGCATTTT. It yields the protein CASTLDGGHQPQHF.

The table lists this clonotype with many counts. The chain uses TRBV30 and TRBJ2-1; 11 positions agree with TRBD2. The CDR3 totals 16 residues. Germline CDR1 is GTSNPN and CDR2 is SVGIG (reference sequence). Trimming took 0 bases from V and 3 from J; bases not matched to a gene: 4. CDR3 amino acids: CAWSVRGLAVYNEQFF. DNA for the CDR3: TGTGCCTGGAGTGTACGGGGACTAGCGGTCTACAATGAGCAGTTCTTC.

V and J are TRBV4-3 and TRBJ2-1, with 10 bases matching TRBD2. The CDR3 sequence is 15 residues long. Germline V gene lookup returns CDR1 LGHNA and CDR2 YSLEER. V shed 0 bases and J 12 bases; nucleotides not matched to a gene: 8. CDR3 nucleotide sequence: TGCGCCAGCAGCCAAGATCTAGCGGGGGACCTAGGGCAGTTCTTC. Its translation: CASSQDLAGDLGQFF.

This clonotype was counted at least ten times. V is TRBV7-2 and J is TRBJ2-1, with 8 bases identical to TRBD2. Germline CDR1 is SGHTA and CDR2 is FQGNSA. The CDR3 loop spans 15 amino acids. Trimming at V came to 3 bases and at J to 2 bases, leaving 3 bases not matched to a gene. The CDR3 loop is CASSFTGGTYNEQFF. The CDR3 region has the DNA TGTGCCAGCAGCTTTACGGGAGGGACCTACAATGAGCAGTTCTTC.

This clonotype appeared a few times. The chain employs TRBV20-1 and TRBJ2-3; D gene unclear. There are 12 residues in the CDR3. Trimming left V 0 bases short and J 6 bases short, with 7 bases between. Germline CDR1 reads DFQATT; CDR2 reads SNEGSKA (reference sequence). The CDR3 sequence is CSARESRDTQYF. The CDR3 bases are TGCAGTGCTAGAGAATCGCGGGATACGCAGTATTTT.

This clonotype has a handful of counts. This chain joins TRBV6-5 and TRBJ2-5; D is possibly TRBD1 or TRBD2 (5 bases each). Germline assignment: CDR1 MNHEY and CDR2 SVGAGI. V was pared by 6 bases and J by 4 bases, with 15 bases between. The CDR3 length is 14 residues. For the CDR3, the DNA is TGTGCCAGCAGGCCCCAAGGGGACGGAGAGACCCAGTACTTC. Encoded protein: CASRPQGDGETQYF.

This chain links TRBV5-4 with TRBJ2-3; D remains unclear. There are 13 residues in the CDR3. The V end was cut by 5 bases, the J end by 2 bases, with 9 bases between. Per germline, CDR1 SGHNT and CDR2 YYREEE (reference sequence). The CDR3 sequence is CASRPFYTDTQYF. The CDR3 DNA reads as TGTGCCAGCAGGCCGTTTTACACAGATACGCAGTATTTT.

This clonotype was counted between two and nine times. As DNA, the CDR3 is TGTGCCACCTTGACCAGCTCTGGAAACACCATATATTTT. Protein: CATLTSSGNTIYF. The V call is TRBV28, the J call TRBJ1-3; D unclear. Deletions cut 10 bases from V and 0 bases from J, with 10 bases between. Germline loops: CDR1 MDHEN, CDR2 SYDVKM. This CDR3 spans 13 amino acids.

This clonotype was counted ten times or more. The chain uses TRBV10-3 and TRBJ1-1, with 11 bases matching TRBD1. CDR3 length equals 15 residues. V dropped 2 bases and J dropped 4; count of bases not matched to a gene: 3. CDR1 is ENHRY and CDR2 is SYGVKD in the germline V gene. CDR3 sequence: CAISEPGQGGTEAFF. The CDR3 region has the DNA TGTGCCATCAGTGAGCCGGGACAGGGGGGCACTGAAGCTTTCTTT.

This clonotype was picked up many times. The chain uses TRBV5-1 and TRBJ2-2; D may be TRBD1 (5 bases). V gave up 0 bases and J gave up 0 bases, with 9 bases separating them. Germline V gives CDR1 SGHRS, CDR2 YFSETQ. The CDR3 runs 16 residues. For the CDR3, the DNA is TGCGCCAGCAGCTTGGTTCCAGGGACGAACACCGGGGAGCTGTTTTTT. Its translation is CASSLVPGTNTGELFF.